This is a list of T cell receptor beta chains from one sample in a study of T-cell reconstitution after alpha-beta-depleted transplantation in children. TCRdb fed the PCR reads into MiXCR, producing one record per CDR3 protein. The sample includes about 480,000 distinct CDR3 sequences, 12% of them seen just once. Specimen: PBMCs from the stem cell graft donor, collected from the stem cell graft. The receptor source for this set is a human donor who donated a stem cell graft to a child with combined immunodeficiency. Both conserved end residues are part of each CDR3. D genes are given only for firm matches. Part of the rows lack a size; the others show once, few, many or a class for expanded clones.

D gene	V gene	clone size	J gene	CDR3 DNA	CDR3 protein
TRBD1	TRBV12-3/TRBV12-4	many	TRBJ2-5	TGTGCCAGCAGTGCGGACAGGGAAAAAGAGACCCAGTACTTC	CASSADREKETQYF
NA	TRBV3-1	NA	TRBJ2-5	TGTGCCAGCAGCCAAGATCCCGGCGGGCAAGAGACCCAGTACTTC	CASSQDPGGQETQYF
NA	TRBV2	few	TRBJ2-7	TGTGCCAGCAGCATCAGAGTACCCTACGAGCAGTACTTC	CASSIRVPYEQYF
TRBD2	TRBV30	few	TRBJ2-7	TGTGCCTGGAGTGAGACTAGCGGGTCTTACGAGCAGTACTTC	CAWSETSGSYEQYF
TRBD2	TRBV15	NA	TRBJ2-1	TGTGCCACCAGCAGAGGGATAGCGGGAGGGGTGTACAATGAGCAGTTCTTC	CATSRGIAGGVYNEQFF
NA	TRBV20-1	NA	TRBJ2-1	TGCAGTGCTCAGCCCTACAATGAGCAGTTCTTC	CSAQPYNEQFF
NA	TRBV27	many	TRBJ2-1	TGTGCCAGCAGTCCTCTAACGACTAACTACAATGAGCAGTTCTTC	CASSPLTTNYNEQFF
NA	TRBV3-1	NA	TRBJ2-7	TGTGCCAGCAGCCAACCGTGGGCAGGGGATTCCTACGAGCAGTACTTC	CASSQPWAGDSYEQYF
TRBD2	TRBV20-1	many	TRBJ2-3	TGCAGTGCTAGAGTGTTGGGAACGGGGGGGCAAGATACGCAGTATTTT	CSARVLGTGGQDTQYF
TRBD1	TRBV6-2/TRBV6-3	few	TRBJ2-3	TGTGCCAGCAGTCCTTCGGGACAGGGGGGATGGCCGGCGATGGATACGCAGTATTTT	CASSPSGQGGWPAMDTQYF
NA	TRBV3-1	many	TRBJ2-7	TGTGCCAGCAGCCAAGAGAGCGCTCCCTTTGTGGGATCCTACGAGCAGTACTTC	CASSQESAPFVGSYEQYF
NA	TRBV19	once	TRBJ2-3	TGTGCCAGTAGTACCCTAGGTGCAGATACGCAGTATTTT	CASSTLGADTQYF
NA	TRBV6-1	NA	TRBJ2-7	TGTGCCAGCAGACCCACGGTATCCGGCTACGAGCAGTACTTC	CASRPTVSGYEQYF
NA	TRBV2	many	TRBJ1-4	TGTGCCAGCAGTGTGGGACGTAGGGATGAAAAACTGTTTTTT	CASSVGRRDEKLFF
NA	TRBV27	few	TRBJ2-3	TGTGCCAGCAGTTTAGACTGGGGGGCCCAAGATACGCAGTATTTT	CASSLDWGAQDTQYF